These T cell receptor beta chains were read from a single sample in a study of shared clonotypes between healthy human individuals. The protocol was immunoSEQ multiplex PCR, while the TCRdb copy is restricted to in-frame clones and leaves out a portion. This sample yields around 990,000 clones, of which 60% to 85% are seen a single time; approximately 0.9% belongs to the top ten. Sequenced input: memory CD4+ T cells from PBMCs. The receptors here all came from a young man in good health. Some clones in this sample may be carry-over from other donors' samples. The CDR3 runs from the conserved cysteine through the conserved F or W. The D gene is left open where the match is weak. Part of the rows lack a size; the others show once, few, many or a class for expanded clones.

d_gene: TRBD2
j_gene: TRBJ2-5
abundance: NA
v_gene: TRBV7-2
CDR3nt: TGTGCCAGCAGCCCGAGCTTTGGTAGCGGGAATCAAGAGACCCAGTACTTC
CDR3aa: CASSPSFGSGNQETQYF

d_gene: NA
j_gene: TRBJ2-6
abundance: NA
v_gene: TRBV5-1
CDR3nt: TGCGCCAGCAGCTTGAGACCTTCAGCGGGGGCCAACGTCCTGACTTTC
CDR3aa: CASSLRPSAGANVLTF

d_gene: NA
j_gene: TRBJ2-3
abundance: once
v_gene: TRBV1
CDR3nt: TGCACCAGCAGGCAAGGGGGCCGGAGGGAAAGCCGCACAGATACGCAGTATTTT
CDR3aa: CTSRQGGRRESRTDTQYF

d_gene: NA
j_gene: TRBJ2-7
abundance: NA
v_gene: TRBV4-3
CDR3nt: TGCGCCAGCAGCCCACGGTGGGCTAGCGCCCACGAGCAGTACTTC
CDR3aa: CASSPRWASAHEQYF

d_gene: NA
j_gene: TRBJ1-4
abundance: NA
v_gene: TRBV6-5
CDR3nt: TGTGCCGCCCGGGACTCCGCAACTAATGAAAAACTGTTTTTT
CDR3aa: CAARDSATNEKLFF

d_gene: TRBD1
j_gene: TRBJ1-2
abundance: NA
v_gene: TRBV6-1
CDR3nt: TGTGCCACCTCCCCTGCAGGGGGCAACTATGGCTACACCTTC
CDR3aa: CATSPAGGNYGYTF

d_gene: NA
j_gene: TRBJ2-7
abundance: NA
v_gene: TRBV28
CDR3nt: TGTGCCAGCAGTTCCCCATCCGGGGCTACCTACGAGCAGTACTTC
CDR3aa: CASSSPSGATYEQYF

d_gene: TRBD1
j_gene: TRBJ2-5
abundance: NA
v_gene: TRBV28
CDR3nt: TGTGCCAGCAGGCCGGGACAGGGGGAGACCCAGTACTTC
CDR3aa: CASRPGQGETQYF

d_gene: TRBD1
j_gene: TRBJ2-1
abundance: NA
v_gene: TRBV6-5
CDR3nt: TGTGCCAGCAGCCTAGACAGGGGTGAGCAGTTCTTC
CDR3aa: CASSLDRGEQFF

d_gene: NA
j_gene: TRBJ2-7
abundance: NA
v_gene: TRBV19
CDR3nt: TGTGCCAGTAGAGGCAGGGACCACGAGCAGTACTTC
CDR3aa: CASRGRDHEQYF

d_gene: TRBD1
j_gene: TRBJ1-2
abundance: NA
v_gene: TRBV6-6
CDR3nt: TGTGCCAGCAGTCGGGACAGCTACTATGGCTACACCTTC
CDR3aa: CASSRDSYYGYTF

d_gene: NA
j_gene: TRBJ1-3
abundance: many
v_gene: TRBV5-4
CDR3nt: TGTGCCAGCAGCTTACGGTCCGGAAACACCATATATTTT
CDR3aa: CASSLRSGNTIYF

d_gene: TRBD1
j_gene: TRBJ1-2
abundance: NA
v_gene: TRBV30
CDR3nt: TGTGCCGGCTCGGGACAGGGGCTCGGGGGCTACACCTTC
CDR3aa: CAGSGQGLGGYTF

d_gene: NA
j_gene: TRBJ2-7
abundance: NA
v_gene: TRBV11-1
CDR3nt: TGTGCCAGCAGCCTCAGTGGGTACGAGCAGTACTTC
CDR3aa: CASSLSGYEQYF

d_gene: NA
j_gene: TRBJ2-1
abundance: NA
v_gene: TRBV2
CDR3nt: TGTGCCAGCAGTGTATCTGGCGGGATTGCCTACAATGAGCAGTTCTTC
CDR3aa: CASSVSGGIAYNEQFF

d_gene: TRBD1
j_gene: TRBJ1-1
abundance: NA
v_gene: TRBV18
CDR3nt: TGTGCCAGCTCCCTCGTGGGACAGTTGAACACTGAAGCTTTCTTT
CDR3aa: CASSLVGQLNTEAFF

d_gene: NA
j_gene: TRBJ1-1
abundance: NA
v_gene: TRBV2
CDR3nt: TGTGCCAGCAGTTCCGGACTTCCTCCTAGGGGCACTGAAGCTTTCTTT
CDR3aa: CASSSGLPPRGTEAFF

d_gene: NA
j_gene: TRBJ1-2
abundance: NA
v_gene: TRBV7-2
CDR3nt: TGTGCCAGCAGCTTAGACCTAAACTATGGCTACACCTTC
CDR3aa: CASSLDLNYGYTF

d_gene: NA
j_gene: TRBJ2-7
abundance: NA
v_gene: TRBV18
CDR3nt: TGTGCCAGCTCACCCCAGTCACAGGGTTTACACGAGCAGTACTTC
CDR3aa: CASSPQSQGLHEQYF

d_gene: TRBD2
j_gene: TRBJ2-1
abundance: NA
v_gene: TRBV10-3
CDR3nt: TGTGCCACGCAAGGGACTAGCGGGATAAGCTCCTACAATGAGCAGTTCTTC
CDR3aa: CATQGTSGISSYNEQFF

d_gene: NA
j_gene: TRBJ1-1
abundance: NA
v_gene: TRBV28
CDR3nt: TGTGCCGCCGAAGGGACATCGAACACTGAAGCTTTCTTT
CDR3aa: CAAEGTSNTEAFF

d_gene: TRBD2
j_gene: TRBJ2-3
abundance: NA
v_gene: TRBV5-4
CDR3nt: TGTGCCAGCAGCCAAGGGTTCAGCGGGAGGAACACAGATACGCAGTATTTT
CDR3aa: CASSQGFSGRNTDTQYF

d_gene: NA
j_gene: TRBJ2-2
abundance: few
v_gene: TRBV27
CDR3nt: TGTGCCAGCAGTTTCTCCAGGGTGGCCGGGGAGCTGTTTTTT
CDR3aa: CASSFSRVAGELFF

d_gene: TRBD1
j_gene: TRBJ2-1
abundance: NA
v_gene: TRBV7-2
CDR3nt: TGTGCCAGCAGCGGACAGGGTAGCTCCTACAATGAGCAGTTCTTC
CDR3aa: CASSGQGSSYNEQFF

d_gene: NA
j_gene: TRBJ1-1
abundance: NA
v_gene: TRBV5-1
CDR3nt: TGCGCCAGCAGTACCGGACAGATGAACACTGAAGCTTTCTTT
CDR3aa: CASSTGQMNTEAFF

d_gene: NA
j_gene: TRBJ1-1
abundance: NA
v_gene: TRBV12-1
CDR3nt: TGTGCCAGCAGCGCCAGAAGCCCCGTGAGGACTGAAGCTTTCTTT
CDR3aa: CASSARSPVRTEAFF

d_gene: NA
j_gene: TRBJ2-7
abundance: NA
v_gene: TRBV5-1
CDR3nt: TGCGCCAGCAGCTTGAGCCCGGGAACGGCCTATGAGCAGTACTTC
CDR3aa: CASSLSPGTAYEQYF

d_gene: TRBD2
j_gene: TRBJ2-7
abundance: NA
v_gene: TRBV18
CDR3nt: TGTGCCAGCTCACCCAGAAGCGGGAGGCCTCTTCGGGGGCAGTACTTC
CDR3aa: CASSPRSGRPLRGQYF

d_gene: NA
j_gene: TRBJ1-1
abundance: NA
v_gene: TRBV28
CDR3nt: TGTGCCAGCAGTCATAACACTGAAGCTTTCTTT
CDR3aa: CASSHNTEAFF

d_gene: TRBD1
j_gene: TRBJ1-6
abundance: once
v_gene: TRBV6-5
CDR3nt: TGTGCCAGCAGAACAGGGGACAGGGCTAATTCACCCCTCCACTTT
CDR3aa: CASRTGDRANSPLHF

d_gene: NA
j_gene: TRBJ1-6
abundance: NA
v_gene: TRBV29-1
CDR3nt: TGCAGCGTTGCCGGCCCAGGGATAGATTCACCCCTCCACTTT
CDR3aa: CSVAGPGIDSPLHF

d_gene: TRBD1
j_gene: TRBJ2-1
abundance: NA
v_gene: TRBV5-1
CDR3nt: TGCGCCAGCAGCTCGGATGGGGCAGGGGGCAATGAGCAGTTCTTC
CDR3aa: CASSSDGAGGNEQFF

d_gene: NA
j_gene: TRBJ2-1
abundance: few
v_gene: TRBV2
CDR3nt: TGTGCCAGCAGTCGGACTACACTCAACAATGAGCAGTTCTTC
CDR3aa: CASSRTTLNNEQFF

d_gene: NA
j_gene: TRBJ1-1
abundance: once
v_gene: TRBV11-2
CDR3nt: TGTGCCAGCAGCCTAGGGCCCCCCACTGAAGCTTTCTTT
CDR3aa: CASSLGPPTEAFF

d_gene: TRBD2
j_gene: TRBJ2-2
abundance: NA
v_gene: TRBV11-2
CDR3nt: TGTGCCAGCAGCTCCAGCGGGAAAGGCGGGGAGCTGTTTTTT
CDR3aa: CASSSSGKGGELFF

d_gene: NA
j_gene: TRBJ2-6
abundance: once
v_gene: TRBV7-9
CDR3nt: TGTGCCAGCACCCGACTCTCTGGGGCCAACGTCCTGACTTTC
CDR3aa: CASTRLSGANVLTF

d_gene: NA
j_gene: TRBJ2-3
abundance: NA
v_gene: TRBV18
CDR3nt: TGTGCCAGCTCACCGAAACCACTCTCAGATACGCAGTATTTT
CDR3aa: CASSPKPLSDTQYF

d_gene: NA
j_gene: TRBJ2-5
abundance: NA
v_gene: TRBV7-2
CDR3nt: TGTGCCAGCAGCAAGGGGGCTAGCGGACAAGAGACCCAGTACTTC
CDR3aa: CASSKGASGQETQYF

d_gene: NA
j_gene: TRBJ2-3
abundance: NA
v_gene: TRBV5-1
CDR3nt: TGCGCCAGCAGCCCGATCAGGATTAGCGGCCCCTGGGGTACGCAGTATTTT
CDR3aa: CASSPIRISGPWGTQYF

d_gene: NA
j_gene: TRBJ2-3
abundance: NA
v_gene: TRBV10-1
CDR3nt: TGCGCCAGCAGTGAACTATTCACAGATACGCAGTATTTT
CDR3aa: CASSELFTDTQYF

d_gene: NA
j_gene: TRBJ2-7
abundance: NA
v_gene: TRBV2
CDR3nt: TGTGCCAGCATCTCGGGGAGCTCCTACGAGCAGTACTTC
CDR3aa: CASISGSSYEQYF

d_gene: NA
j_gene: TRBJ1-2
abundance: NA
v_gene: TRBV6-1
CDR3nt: TGTGCCAGCAGTGGGAAGGGAGGGGACTATGGCTACACCTTC
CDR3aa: CASSGKGGDYGYTF